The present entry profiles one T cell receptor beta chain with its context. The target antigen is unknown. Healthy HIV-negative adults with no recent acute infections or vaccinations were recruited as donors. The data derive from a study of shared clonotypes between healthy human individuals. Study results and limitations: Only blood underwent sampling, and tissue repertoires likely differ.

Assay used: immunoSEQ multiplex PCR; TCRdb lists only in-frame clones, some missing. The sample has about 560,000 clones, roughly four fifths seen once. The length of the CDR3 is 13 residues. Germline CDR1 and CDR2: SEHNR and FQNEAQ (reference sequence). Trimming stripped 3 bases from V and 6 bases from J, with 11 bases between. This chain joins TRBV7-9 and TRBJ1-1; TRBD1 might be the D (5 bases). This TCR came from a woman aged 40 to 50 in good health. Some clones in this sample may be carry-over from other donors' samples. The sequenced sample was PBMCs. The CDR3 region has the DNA TGTGCCAGCAGCTTGACCAGGGACCCTGAAGCTTTCTTT. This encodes CASSLTRDPEAFF.